The rows below give T cell receptor beta chains drawn from one sample of a study of beta chain features in type 1 diabetes. Sequenced by immunoSEQ multiplex PCR; TCRdb stores in-frame clones only, minus some. The sample consists of some 700,000 clones, about an eighth of them appearing once. Sequenced: naive CD4+ T cells from blood. The receptors derive from a man aged 18 to 29 with type 1 diabetes. The CDR3 runs from the conserved cysteine through the conserved F or W. Each record gives: V gene, J gene, clone size, CDR3 protein. Not all rows give a size; the values are once, few, many and, for expanded clones, a class.

>TRBV28|TRBJ2-7|few
CASSLYDEQYF
>TRBV29-1|TRBJ1-2|.
CSAGGQGTWDGYTF
>TRBV30|TRBJ1-2|few
CAWSGDRFYGYTF
>TRBV10-3|TRBJ2-7|.
CAISQGEAYEQYF
>TRBV6-5|TRBJ1-1|.
CASSYGVLNTEAFF
>TRBV9|TRBJ2-5|few
CASSVARTFQETQYF
>TRBV7-2|TRBJ2-7|few
CASSLYNSYEQYF
>TRBV5-1|TRBJ1-1|few
CASSLEVQGNTEAFF
>TRBV5-1|TRBJ2-2|.
CASSFWSSGNTGELFF
>TRBV25-1|TRBJ2-7|few
CASSEGSGGIYEQYF
>TRBV7-2|TRBJ2-7|few
CASSLVGSGNSYEQYF
>TRBV6-1|TRBJ1-5|few
CASSGQGANQPQHF
>TRBV13|TRBJ2-1|.
CASSGQTFAAEQFF
>TRBV13|TRBJ2-3|.
CASSYTDTQYF
>TRBV7-9|TRBJ1-4|.
CASSSEGGIVAFF
>TRBV9|TRBJ1-1|.
CASSVVRETEAFF
>TRBV19|TRBJ2-2|few
CASSLAKVTGELFF
>TRBV6-1|TRBJ2-5|.
CASSGVTGTETQYF
>TRBV14|TRBJ2-7|.
CASSQVRGPGKSRVKQYF